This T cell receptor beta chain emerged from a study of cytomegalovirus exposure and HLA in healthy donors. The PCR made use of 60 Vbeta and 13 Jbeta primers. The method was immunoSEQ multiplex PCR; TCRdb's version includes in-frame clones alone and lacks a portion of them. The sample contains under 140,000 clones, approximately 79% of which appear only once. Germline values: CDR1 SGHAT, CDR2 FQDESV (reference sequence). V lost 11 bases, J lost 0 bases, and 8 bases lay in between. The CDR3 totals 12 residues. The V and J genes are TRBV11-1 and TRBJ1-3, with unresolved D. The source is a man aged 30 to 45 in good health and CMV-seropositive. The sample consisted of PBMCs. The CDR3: CAGADSGNTIYF. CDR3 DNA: TGTGCCGGAGCCGACTCTGGAAACACCATATATTTT.